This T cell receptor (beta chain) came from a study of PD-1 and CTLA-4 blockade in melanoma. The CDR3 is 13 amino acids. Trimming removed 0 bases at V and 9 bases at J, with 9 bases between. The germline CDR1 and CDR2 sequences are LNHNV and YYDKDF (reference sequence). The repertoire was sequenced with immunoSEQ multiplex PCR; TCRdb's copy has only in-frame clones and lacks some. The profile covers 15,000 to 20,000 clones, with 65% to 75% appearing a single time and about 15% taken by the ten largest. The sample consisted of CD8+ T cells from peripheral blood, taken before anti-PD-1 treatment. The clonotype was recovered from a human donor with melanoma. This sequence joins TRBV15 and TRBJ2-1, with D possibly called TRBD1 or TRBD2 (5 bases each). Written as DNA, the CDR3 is TGTGCCACCAGCAGAGATGGGGGTGTTGAGCAGTTCTTC. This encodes CATSRDGGVEQFF.